The present TCR beta chain was sequenced within a study of T cells in Graves' hyperthyroidism and ophthalmopathy (dated by TCRdb to the late 2010s). Regarding the research as a whole: Peripheral blood samples were taken at the time of initial diagnosis, prior to any treatment. An independent validation cohort of about 20 hyperthyroidism patients and 17 patients who later progressed to ophthalmopathy tested prospective prediction of ophthalmopathy. The study also compared thyroid tissue and blood T-cell repertoires from roughly 6 Graves' hyperthyroidism patients. The roughly 94 discovery patients were randomly split 7:3 into training and test sets. To identify TCR V-J signatures that set the groups apart, the researchers used a discovery cohort of more than 95 patients, made up of about 44 with Graves' ophthalmopathy and some 58 with stable Graves' hyperthyroidism. The paper reports TCR Vbeta CDR3 sequencing of about 140 peripheral blood samples: around 45 ophthalmopathy, 75 to 80 hyperthyroidism and 17 progressor patients. After blood sampling, hyperthyroidism patients were treated with methimazole at a starting dose of 30 mg daily, and ophthalmopathy patients were treated with high-dose intravenous methylprednisolone.

Worth noting for this clonotype: Its antigen target is currently unknown. No base quality values were provided; no much bigger clone lies one nucleotide off.

The TCR beta CDR3 regions were amplified from RNA transcripts. The first round of RT-PCR for the TCR CDR3 was performed with the HTBI primer set and the Qiagen OneStep RT-PCR kit. Libraries were constructed in a second round of multiplex PCR, after which size selection and purification were carried out. Paired-end sequencing of the libraries was performed with 100 bp reads on an Illumina HiSeq2000. Concerning the study's data processing: SOAPnuke was used to process the raw data, throwing out any read that contained adapters or uncalled bases, had a mean Phred below 15, or lacked an exact constant-primer or identifier match. COPE v1.2.5 was used to merge the high-quality paired reads, and each unique nucleotide sequence was defined as a clonotype. Clonotypes were aligned to IMGT TRBV, TRBD and TRBJ reference segments using MiTCR v1.1. The analysis was restricted to V-J combinations with a frequency above 0.0001, which together covered 99.2% of the repertoires. A TCS score was defined as the ratio between F50 (clonal expansion) and ExV (chaos), using BLOSUM62-based TCRdist between CDR3 peptides within each V-J. Welch's t-statistics and random forest reduced 500 to 550 V-J features to 13, which were used in a naive Bayes classifier (R e1071). TCRdb trimmed the raw reads at Q25, called clones with MiXCR and kept productive beta chains. Rows merge per CDR3 protein into single entries with the most common DNA and genes. The V and J calls shown here were made by TCRdb, not taken from the authors' results. In all, the sample holds approximately 250,000 distinct CDR3 sequences, and almost 25% of those were seen once. The ten largest clones capture under 40% of the sample.

In the ophthalmopathy patients, disease was moderately to severely active, with a Clinical Activity Score of 3 or more, a NOSPECS grade of 4 or more, and a duration of less than 3 months. Exclusion was applied to patients with uncontrolled infections, other autoimmune diseases, pregnancy or lactation. Clinical symptoms, serum thyroxine and TRAb, thyroid ultrasound, and orbital computed tomography formed the basis for the diagnoses. PBMCs were separated from 10 ml of fresh peripheral blood using Ficoll-Paque density gradient centrifugation. Total RNA was extracted using Trizol reagent, and RNA quality was assessed on an Agilent 2100 Bioanalyzer. From cysteine to phenylalanine, the CDR3 is 18 amino acids long. The only DNA kept is the CDR3, 54 bases in frame from the first base. Sequences SNHLY (CDR1) and FYNNEI (CDR2) are obtained from the germline V gene. V trim: 1 base; J trim: 0 bases; unmatched bases: 5.

The study at large found these results: Blood samples also contained most of the expanded thyroid clonotypes (frequency above 0.001), which suggests that blood repertoires may reflect thyroid immune responses. In validation, progression to ophthalmopathy was predicted by the model with around 70% sensitivity and 72% to 85% specificity, a median of approximately 6.5 months before onset. Ophthalmopathy was separated from stable hyperthyroidism by a 13 V-J signature model, with approximately 89% sensitivity and roughly 81% specificity obtained in cross-validation and 80%/75% obtained in testing. No statistical method was used to set the sample size in advance, and investigators knew the group allocation.

The sequence came from a woman aged 40-49 years with Graves' ophthalmopathy. The source material was blood. The chain links TRBV2 with TRBJ2-6; TRBD2 matches 8 bases in the middle. The DNA sequence is TGTGCCAGCAGTGAAGGCAGTAGCGGGATCTCTGGGGCCAACGTCCTGACTTTC. It translates to CASSEGSSGISGANVLTF.